This T cell receptor (beta chain) derives from a study of blood T cell repertoires in COVID-19. Study as a whole: Both acute and convalescent COVID-19 samples were obtained from the United States, Italy and Spain.

CDR3 length: 14 amino acids. V shed 3 bases and J 6 bases; nucleotides not matched to a gene: 11. Looked up from germline, CDR1 is DFQATT and CDR2 is SNEGSKA (reference sequence). Profiling relied on immunoSEQ multiplex PCR, and the TCRdb table lists in-frame clones only, not all of them. There are approximately 90,000 clones in the sample; nearly 80% occur only once, and approximately 6% lies in the top ten. The sequencing input was peripheral blood. This chain uses TRBV20-1 with TRBJ2-7, with TRBD2 matching 7 bases. The receptor was isolated from a man aged 65-85 years with COVID-19, enrolled during active disease. The CDR3 loop is CSASRLAETSEQYF. The DNA of the CDR3 is TGCAGTGCTAGTCGGCTAGCGGAGACCAGCGAGCAGTACTTC.